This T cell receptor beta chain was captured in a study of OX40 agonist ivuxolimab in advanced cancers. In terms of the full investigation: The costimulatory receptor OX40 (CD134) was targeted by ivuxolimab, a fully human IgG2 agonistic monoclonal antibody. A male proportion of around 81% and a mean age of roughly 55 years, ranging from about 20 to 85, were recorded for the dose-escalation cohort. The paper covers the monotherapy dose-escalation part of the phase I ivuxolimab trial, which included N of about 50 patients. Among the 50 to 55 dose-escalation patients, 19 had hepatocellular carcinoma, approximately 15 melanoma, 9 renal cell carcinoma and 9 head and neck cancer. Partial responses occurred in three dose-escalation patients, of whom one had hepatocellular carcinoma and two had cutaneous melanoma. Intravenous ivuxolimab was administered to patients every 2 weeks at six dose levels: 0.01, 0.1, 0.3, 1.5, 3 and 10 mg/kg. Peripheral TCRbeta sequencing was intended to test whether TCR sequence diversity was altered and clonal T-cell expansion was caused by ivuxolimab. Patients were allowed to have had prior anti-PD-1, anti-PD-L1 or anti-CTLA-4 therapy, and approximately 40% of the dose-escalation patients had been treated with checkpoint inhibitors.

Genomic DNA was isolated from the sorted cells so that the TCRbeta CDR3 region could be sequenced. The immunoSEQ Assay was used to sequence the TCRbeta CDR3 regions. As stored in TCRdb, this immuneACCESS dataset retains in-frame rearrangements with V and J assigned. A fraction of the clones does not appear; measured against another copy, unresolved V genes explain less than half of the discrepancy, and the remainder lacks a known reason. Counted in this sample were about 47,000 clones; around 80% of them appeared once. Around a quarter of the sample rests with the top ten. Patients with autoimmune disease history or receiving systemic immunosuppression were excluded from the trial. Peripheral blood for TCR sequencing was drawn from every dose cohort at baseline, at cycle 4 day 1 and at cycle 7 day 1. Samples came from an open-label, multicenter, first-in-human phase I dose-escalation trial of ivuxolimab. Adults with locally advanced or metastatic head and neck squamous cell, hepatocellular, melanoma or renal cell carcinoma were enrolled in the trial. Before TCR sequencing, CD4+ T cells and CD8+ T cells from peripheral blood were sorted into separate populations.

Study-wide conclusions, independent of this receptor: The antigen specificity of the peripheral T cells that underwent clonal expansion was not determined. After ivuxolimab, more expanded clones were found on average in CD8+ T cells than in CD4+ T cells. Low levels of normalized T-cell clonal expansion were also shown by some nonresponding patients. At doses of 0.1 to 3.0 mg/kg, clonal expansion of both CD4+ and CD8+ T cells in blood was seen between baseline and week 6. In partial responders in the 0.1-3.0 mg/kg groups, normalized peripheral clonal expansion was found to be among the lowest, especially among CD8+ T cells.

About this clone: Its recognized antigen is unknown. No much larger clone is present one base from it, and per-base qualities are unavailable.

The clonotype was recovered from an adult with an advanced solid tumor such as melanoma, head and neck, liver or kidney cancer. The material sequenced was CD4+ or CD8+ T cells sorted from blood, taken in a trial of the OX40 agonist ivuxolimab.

The nucleotide sequence is TGTGCCAGCAGTTTATGGGACTCTGAAGCTTTCTTT. It encodes CASSLWDSEAFF. Rearrangement joined TRBV28 to TRBJ1-1; the D gene lacks a confident call. The CDR3 spans 12 residues, from the cysteine through the phenylalanine. The kept DNA is CDR3 alone, 36 bases in frame from the first base. V is pared back by 0 bases and J by 6 bases, with 5 bases lying between the germline termini. CDR1 is given as MDHEN and CDR2 as SYDVKM, both from the germline V gene. Reference TRBV28 and TRBJ1-1 genes cover what lies past the CDR3, so the full variable domain is DVKVTQSSRYLVKRTGEKVFLECVQDMDHENMFWYRQDPGLGLRLIYFSYDVKMKEKGDIPEGYSVSREKKERFSLILESASTNQTSMYLCASSLWDSEAFFGQGTRLTVV.